This T cell receptor (beta chain) was retrieved from a study of technical replicates of blood from a handful of donors. This CDR3 has 14 residues. CDR1 and CDR2 from the germline V gene are SQVTM and ANQGSEA. Trimming took off 1 base at V and 0 bases at J, with 7 bases between the two ends. This table comes from immunoSEQ multiplex PCR, and its TCRdb copy is limited to in-frame clones, with some not included. Of more than 75,000 clones listed, approximately 93% are singletons. This clonotype was sampled from a human donor in good health. The source material was T cells isolated from PBMCs. V and J are TRBV29-1 and TRBJ1-3; possible D gene TRBD1, 6 bases. The DNA of the CDR3 is TGCAGCGTTGAAGTAGGGGGCTCTGGAAACACCATATATTTT. Translation: CSVEVGGSGNTIYF.